These T cell receptor beta chains were read from a single sample in a study of blood T cell repertoires in COVID-19. The protocol was immunoSEQ multiplex PCR, while the TCRdb copy is restricted to in-frame clones and leaves out a portion. Altogether some 120,000 clones are present, roughly 71% being singletons, with the ten largest covering roughly a fifth. The sample consisted of peripheral blood. These receptors all come from a man aged 80 or over with acute or convalescent COVID-19. Each CDR3 is given with its conserved first and last residue. The order of the fields is clone size, J gene, V gene, D gene, CDR3 protein, CDR3 DNA. D genes are given only for firm matches. Clone size appears in some rows only: once, few, many, or a class for an expanded clone.

clone size: once; J gene: TRBJ1-5; V gene: TRBV10-3; D gene: -; CDR3 protein: CAIKSSREDGNQPQHF; CDR3 DNA: TGTGCCATCAAATCCTCGAGGGAGGACGGCAATCAGCCCCAGCATTTT
clone size: few; J gene: TRBJ2-7; V gene: TRBV7-2; D gene: TRBD1; CDR3 protein: CASSKGTGQAYEQYF; CDR3 DNA: TGTGCCAGCAGCAAGGGGACAGGCCAAGCCTACGAGCAGTACTTC
clone size: -; J gene: TRBJ2-1; V gene: TRBV11-3; D gene: -; CDR3 protein: CASSSPGSYNEQFF; CDR3 DNA: TGTGCCAGCAGCTCGCCGGGATCCTACAATGAGCAGTTCTTC
clone size: once; J gene: TRBJ2-1; V gene: TRBV5-1; D gene: -; CDR3 protein: CASSLAGISYNEQFF; CDR3 DNA: TGCGCCAGCAGCTTAGCAGGTATATCCTACAATGAGCAGTTCTTC
clone size: -; J gene: TRBJ2-7; V gene: TRBV28; D gene: TRBD1; CDR3 protein: CASSSTLWGQGGEQYF; CDR3 DNA: TGTGCCAGCAGTTCAACCCTATGGGGACAGGGAGGGGAGCAGTACTTC
clone size: few; J gene: TRBJ1-5; V gene: TRBV6-6; D gene: -; CDR3 protein: CVAAVGGNQPQHF; CDR3 DNA: TGTGTCGCAGCGGTCGGAGGCAATCAGCCCCAGCATTTT
clone size: -; J gene: TRBJ1-2; V gene: TRBV6-5; D gene: TRBD1; CDR3 protein: CASSYFGTGMRDGYTF; CDR3 DNA: TGTGCCAGCAGTTACTTCGGGACAGGGATGAGGGATGGCTACACCTTC
clone size: -; J gene: TRBJ2-3; V gene: TRBV7-9; D gene: -; CDR3 protein: CASSPVADTQYF; CDR3 DNA: TGTGCCAGCAGCCCTGTCGCAGATACGCAGTATTTT
clone size: once; J gene: TRBJ2-4; V gene: TRBV19; D gene: TRBD2; CDR3 protein: CASRVAGEKGAKNIQYF; CDR3 DNA: TGTGCCAGTCGGGTAGCGGGGGAGAAAGGGGCCAAAAACATTCAGTACTTC
clone size: -; J gene: TRBJ2-2; V gene: TRBV5-1; D gene: -; CDR3 protein: CASSLRSFANTGELFF; CDR3 DNA: TGCGCCAGCAGCCTGCGGTCGTTCGCGAACACCGGGGAGCTGTTTTTT
clone size: -; J gene: TRBJ2-3; V gene: TRBV2; D gene: TRBD2; CDR3 protein: CASKLGTSRIPPDTQYF; CDR3 DNA: TGTGCCAGCAAGCTCGGGACTAGCCGTATCCCCCCAGATACGCAGTATTTT
clone size: -; J gene: TRBJ1-2; V gene: TRBV7-2; D gene: -; CDR3 protein: CASSLRGGTPYGYTF; CDR3 DNA: TGTGCCAGCAGCTTAAGGGGGGGGACACCATATGGCTACACCTTC